This T cell receptor (beta chain) was observed in a study of T cell repertoires and HLA-DP antigens. Across the study: DNA input averaged 218.4 ng in sorted CD137+CD4+ and 1,200 ng in pre-culture CD4+.

Findings and limits, study-wide: Previously undetected clones averaged about 33% and 55% against the two alleles respectively. Pre-culture clonality, approximately 0.036, was far below sorted CD137+ clonality of around 0.39.

In its sample, this clone was seen a few times. The antigen remains unidentified. Primers targeted 54 TRBV and 13 TRBJ segments. The table came from immunoSEQ multiplex PCR; TCRdb's copy has only in-frame clones and leaves some out. The sample lists almost 90,000 clones, roughly nine tenths occurring once. J was trimmed by 2 bases and V by 5 bases; bases with no gene match: 3. The CDR3 extends over 14 amino acids. Per the germline V gene, CDR1 is GTSNPN and CDR2 is SVGIG (reference sequence). The sample consisted of CD4+ T cells from PBMCs. The TCR was taken from a man aged 45-65 years in good health and CMV-seronegative. The genes are TRBV30 and TRBJ2-1; 10 nucleotides match TRBD2. CDR3 sequence: CAWGSGGAYNEQFF. The CDR3 DNA sequence: TGTGCCTGGGGGAGCGGGGGGGCCTACAATGAGCAGTTCTTC. The complete variable domain, with remaining parts taken from reference TRBV30 and TRBJ2-1, reads SQTIHQWPATLVQPVGSPLSLECTVEGTSNPNLYWYRQAAGRGLQLLFYSVGIGQISSEVPQNLSASRPQDRQFILSSKKLLLSDSGFYLCAWGSGGAYNEQFFGPGTRLTVL.